This passage covers 30 T cell receptor beta chains from one sample sequenced in a study of shared clonotypes between healthy human individuals. Generated by immunoSEQ multiplex PCR, the TCRdb table keeps only in-frame clones and is missing some. The sample gives roughly 500,000 clones, around 79% of which show up once; 10% to 15% is in the top ten. Sequenced input: PBMCs. The origin of the receptors is a middle-aged woman in good health. Some clones in this sample may be carry-over from other donors' samples.

The rearrangement joins TRBV5-1 to TRBJ1-2; unclear D gene. V was shortened by 0 bases and J by 4 bases, with 16 bases between the two germline ends. Germline values: CDR1 SGHRS, CDR2 YFSETQ. There are 16 residues in the CDR3. CDR3 region: CASSLAPGISSYGYTF. Written as DNA, the CDR3 is TGCGCCAGCAGCTTGGCCCCCGGGATCTCGAGCTATGGCTACACCTTC. The full variable domain, rest sourced from reference TRBV5-1 and TRBJ1-2, is KAGVTQTPRYLIKTRGQQVTLSCSPISGHRSVSWYQQTPGQGLQFLFEYFSETQRNKGNFPGRFSGRQFSNSRSEMNVSTLELGDSALYLCASSLAPGISSYGYTFGSGTRLTVV.

This clone was seen a single time. The chain uses TRBV29-1 and TRBJ1-1; the match to TRBD1 covers 7 bases. CDR3 length: 16 residues. CDR1 SQVTM and CDR2 ANQGSEA come from the germline V gene. V lost 6 bases and J lost 1; bases outside the gene matches: 14. CDR3 in amino acids: CSVTGRWTGRNTEAFF. CDR3 sequence (DNA): TGCAGCGTAACCGGTCGCTGGACAGGACGGAACACTGAAGCTTTCTTT.

Turning to this clone: This sample also contains other DNA sequences that code for the same CDR3. V is TRBV28 and J is TRBJ2-5; 7 nucleotides agree with TRBD1. V was pared by 3 bases and J by 1 base, with 5 bases of the junction left unmatched. Germline loops: CDR1 MDHEN, CDR2 SYDVKM. This CDR3 comprises 15 residues. As DNA, the CDR3 is TGTGCCAGCAGTTTGCCGGGACAGTTCCAAGAGACCCAGTACTTC. It encodes CASSLPGQFQETQYF.

This clone has only a few counts. This sequence joins TRBV6-1 and TRBJ2-7; 7 bases are a match to TRBD1. The ends lost 11 bases at V and 4 bases at J; junction bases unmatched: 17. The CDR3 length is 15 residues. The V gene's germline CDR1 is MNHNS and CDR2 SASEGT. CDR3 sequence reads: CAANNPPGQTYEQYF. The CDR3 nucleotides read TGTGCCGCAAATAACCCTCCGGGACAGACATACGAGCAGTACTTC.

To note about this clone: The junction differs from germline at one of its ends, possibly a read error. The chain combines TRBV28 with TRBJ1-2, with D possibly being TRBD1 (6 bases). The CDR3 length is 13 residues. CDR1 and CDR2 from the germline V gene are MDHEN and SYDVKM. The chain's CDR3 is CASRLSGAHGYTF. CDR3 DNA sequence: TGTGCCAGCAGGTTATCGGGGGCTCATGGCTACACCTTC.

This clone has ten or more counts. The chain is built from TRBV5-6 and TRBJ2-7, with D perhaps TRBD1 (6 bases). Looked up from germline, CDR1 is SGHDT and CDR2 is YYEEEE. The CDR3 is made up of 15 amino acids. V was cut by 4 bases and J by 1 base, with 15 bases left in between. The DNA of the CDR3 is TGTGCCAGCAGCGAGATGTCAGGGGAATCCTACGAGCAGTACTTC. This encodes CASSEMSGESYEQYF.

This clone turned up a few times. At one boundary the junction diverges from the germline segment, which might be a read error. This chain connects TRBV9 to TRBJ1-2; perhaps TRBD1 as D (5 bases). CDR3 size: 13 residues. Germline CDR1 reads SGDLS; CDR2 reads YYNGEE. In DNA, the CDR3 is TGTGTCAGCACCCCCGGGACGAGGTATGGCTACACCTTC. As protein: CVSTPGTRYGYTF.

The V gene is TRBV7-9, the J gene TRBJ1-1, with D possibly TRBD1 on 5 matching bases. The CDR3 has 14 amino acids. Per germline, CDR1 SEHNR and CDR2 FQNEAQ (reference sequence). Trimming cost V 6 bases and J 4 bases, with 15 bases left between them. CDR3 sequence (DNA): TGTGCCAGCAGTTTCGCCGGGGCCCGCACTGAAGCTTTCTTT. It is translated as CASSFAGARTEAFF.

This clone occurred a few times. The genes are TRBV4-3 and TRBJ1-1, with D uncertain. The CDR3 consists of 13 residues. Germline V gene lookup returns CDR1 LGHNA and CDR2 YSLEER. Trimming left V 2 bases short and J 1 base short, with 5 bases between. DNA of the CDR3: TGCGCCAGCAGCCAACACAAGAACACTGAAGCTTTCTTT. Translated, it gives CASSQHKNTEAFF.

This chain uses TRBV2 with TRBJ2-1; 13 bases align to TRBD2. The CDR3 is 14 residues long. Losses at the gene ends were 8 bases for V and 7 bases for J; bases not matched to a gene: 5. Germline CDR1 and CDR2: SNHLY and FYNNEI. In DNA, the CDR3 is TGTGCCAGCCGGGGGACTAGCGGGATAAATGAGCAGTTCTTC. Protein sequence: CASRGTSGINEQFF.

This clone was found a few times. This chain uses TRBV5-6 with TRBJ2-2; TRBD1 aligns across 8 bases. V lost 4 bases to trimming and J lost 4 bases; unmatched junction nucleotides: 6. The CDR3 has 15 amino acids. CDR1 and CDR2 from the germline V gene are SGHDT and YYEEEE. For the CDR3, the DNA is TGTGCCAGCAGCCAGATCGACAGGGGCACCGGGGAGCTGTTTTTT. This codes for CASSQIDRGTGELFF.

The chain joins TRBV5-1 to TRBJ2-7; TRBD1 agrees at 7 bases. J lost 3 bases, V lost 4 bases, and 4 bases had no gene match. The CDR3 covers 13 residues. Germline V gene data show CDR1 as SGHRS and CDR2 as YFSETQ. The CDR3 DNA follows: TGCGCCAGCAGCCCGGGACAGAGCTACGAGCAGTACTTC. This codes for CASSPGQSYEQYF.

This rearrangement joins TRBV11-2 to TRBJ2-1, with D tentatively TRBD2 (6 bases). Trimming shortened V by 3 bases and J by 5 bases, and 20 bases separated the two germline ends. The CDR3 is 17 residues long. Germline lookup yields CDR1 SGHAT and CDR2 FQNNGV. Written as DNA, the CDR3 is TGTGCCAGCAGCTTCCTCAGGGTGTCGGGACTCCACAATGAGCAGTTCTTC. It encodes CASSFLRVSGLHNEQFF. Full variable domain (missing parts from reference TRBV11-2 and TRBJ2-1): EAGVAQSPRYKIIEKRQSVAFWCNPISGHATLYWYQQILGQGPKLLIQFQNNGVVDDSQLPKDRFSAERLKGVDSTLKIQPAKLEDSAVYLCASSFLRVSGLHNEQFFGPGTRLTVL.

J is TRBJ2-7 and V is TRBV4-1; a possible D gene is TRBD2 (8 bases). This CDR3 has 16 amino acids. The germline V gene encodes CDR1 MGHRA and CDR2 YSYEKL. With 2 bases removed from V and 3 bases from J, the gap between germline ends came to 17 bases. CDR3 DNA sequence: TGCGCCAGCAGCCAAACAAATAGCGGGACAGTCTACGAGCAGTACTTC. As protein: CASSQTNSGTVYEQYF.

This rearrangement joins TRBV19 to TRBJ1-4; no clear D gene. Germline-derived CDR1 and CDR2 are LNHDA and SQIVND (reference sequence). The V gene lost 1 base and the J gene lost 8 bases, with 8 bases spanning the gap. The CDR3 spans 13 residues. The DNA of the CDR3 is TGTGCCAGTAGTATAGCGCGATCAGAAAAACTGTTTTTT. Translation gives CASSIARSEKLFF. Looking up the rest from reference TRBV19 and TRBJ1-4 gives the full variable domain: DGGITQSPKYLFRKEGQNVTLSCEQNLNHDAMYWYRQDPGQGLRLIYYSQIVNDFQKGDIAEGYSVSREKKESFPLTVTSAQKNPTAFYLCASSIARSEKLFFGSGTQLSVL.

V usage is TRBV6-5 and J usage is TRBJ2-2, with no clear D. V lost 6 bases, J lost 5 bases, and 7 bases lay in between. CDR1 is MNHEY and CDR2 is SVGAGI in the germline V gene. The CDR3 is 12 residues long. In nucleotides, the CDR3 is TGTGCCAGCAGCTACATGACCGGGGAGCTGTTTTTT. It specifies CASSYMTGELFF.

J is TRBJ1-1 and V is TRBV30, with D uncertain. The V end was cut by 4 bases, the J end by 3 bases, with 12 bases between. The CDR3 contains 13 residues. From germline, CDR1 is GTSNPN and CDR2 SVGIG (reference sequence). The CDR3 DNA is TGTGCCTGGACTGCAAGCGCGGACACTGAAGCTTTCTTT. As protein: CAWTASADTEAFF.

This sequence joins TRBV5-4 and TRBJ2-1, with 11 bases that match TRBD1. Trimming removed 4 bases from V and 2 bases from J; junction bases left unmatched: 5. The CDR3 runs to 16 residues. CDR1 is SGHNT, CDR2 YYREEE, per germline (reference sequence). CDR3 DNA: TGTGCCAGCAGCGACAGGGACAGGGGGGCCTACAATGAGCAGTTCTTC. Its protein is CASSDRDRGAYNEQFF.

This chain's CDR3 is CASSWRGGGADTQYF. CDR3 DNA: TGTGCCAGCAGCTGGCGGGGAGGGGGCGCAGATACGCAGTATTTT. The chain joins TRBV5-8 to TRBJ2-3, with D tentatively TRBD1 or TRBD2 (7 bases each). The germline V gene encodes CDR1 SGHTS and CDR2 YDEGEE. The CDR3 extends over 15 amino acids. Trimming took off 3 bases at V and 4 bases at J, with 15 bases between the two ends.

The chain has TRBV10-2 and TRBJ2-1; 11 nucleotides line up with TRBD2. Germline V lookup: CDR1 WSHSY, CDR2 SAAADI. This CDR3 is 16 amino acids long. J was trimmed by 1 base and V by 8 bases; bases with no gene match: 7. This CDR3 reads CASRETSGSSYNEQFF. The CDR3, as DNA: TGCGCCAGCCGAGAAACTAGCGGGAGTTCCTACAATGAGCAGTTCTTC.

The genes are TRBV30 and TRBJ2-7, with 8 bases identical to TRBD2. Trimming cost V 0 bases and J 3 bases; bases outside gene matches: 7. This CDR3 has 15 amino acids. CDR1 and CDR2 from the germline V gene are GTSNPN and SVGIG (reference sequence). The CDR3 reads CAWSVGLSGGYEQYF. DNA of the CDR3: TGTGCCTGGAGTGTTGGGCTCAGCGGGGGCTACGAGCAGTACTTC.

This clone was seen once. V and J are TRBV5-1 and TRBJ2-7, with D possibly TRBD1 on 5 matching bases. CDR1 SGHRS and CDR2 YFSETQ come from the germline V gene. The CDR3 extends over 15 amino acids. Trimming shortened V by 0 bases and J by 4 bases, and 14 bases separated the two germline ends. CDR3 DNA: TGCGCCAGCAGCTTGGAGGCTCCAGGGTTATACGAGCAGTACTTC. Translation gives CASSLEAPGLYEQYF.

The rearrangement links TRBV7-9 to TRBJ2-1; the match to TRBD2 covers 12 bases. The V gene's germline CDR1 is SEHNR and CDR2 FQNEAQ (reference sequence). CDR3 length: 16 residues. V lost 5 bases, J lost 6 bases, and 8 bases stayed unmatched. The CDR3 is CASSLFLAGGINEQFF. The CDR3 coding sequence is TGTGCCAGCAGCCTATTCCTAGCGGGAGGGATCAATGAGCAGTTCTTC. The variable domain in full, completed from reference TRBV7-9 and TRBJ2-1, reads DTGVSQNPRHKITKRGQNVTFRCDPISEHNRLYWYRQTLGQGPEFLTYFQNEAQLEKSRLLSDRFSAERPKGSFSTLEIQRTEQGDSAMYLCASSLFLAGGINEQFFGPGTRLTVL.

The gene calls are TRBV23-1 and TRBJ1-1, with D perhaps matching TRBD1 (6 bases). TRBV23-1 is placed among ORFs of uncertain function. The CDR3 has 18 amino acids. V was shortened by 0 bases and J by 5 bases, with 22 bases between the two germline ends. The CDR3 spells CASSQSERVDRRKTEAFF. The CDR3 DNA reads as TGCGCCAGCAGTCAATCGGAAAGGGTAGACAGGAGGAAAACTGAAGCTTTCTTT.

V usage is TRBV10-3 and J usage is TRBJ2-7; D is tentatively TRBD1 or TRBD2 (5 bases each). The germline V gene encodes CDR1 ENHRY and CDR2 SYGVKD. The CDR3 runs 14 residues. The V and J ends lost 3 bases and 1 base respectively, with 10 bases between them. The CDR3: CAISDGTASYEQYF. The CDR3 DNA follows: TGTGCCATCAGTGATGGGACCGCTTCCTACGAGCAGTACTTC.

This clone was found a few times. This sequence joins TRBV18 and TRBJ2-1; TRBD1 aligns across 8 bases. V lost 5 bases and J lost 1; bases outside the gene matches: 7. Per the germline V gene, CDR1 is KGHSH and CDR2 is LQKENI. The CDR3 has 16 residues. As DNA, the CDR3 is TGTGCCAGCTCAGTGGGACAGGACGCATCCTACAATGAGCAGTTCTTC. This gives the protein CASSVGQDASYNEQFF. The full variable domain, in which reference TRBV18 and TRBJ2-1 provide the parts outside the CDR3, is NAGVMQNPRHLVRRRGQEARLRCSPMKGHSHVYWYRQLPEEGLKFMVYLQKENIIDESGMPKERFSAEFPKEGPSILRIQQVVRGDSAAYFCASSVGQDASYNEQFFGPGTRLTVL.

The chain joins TRBV7-9 to TRBJ1-2; the match to TRBD1 covers 9 bases. The CDR3 runs 14 residues. V was clipped by 5 bases and J by 6 bases; unmatched bases: 7. CDR1 and CDR2 from the germline V gene are SEHNR and FQNEAQ (reference sequence). The CDR3 spells CASSAGTGYDGYTF. In DNA form, the CDR3 reads TGTGCCAGCAGCGCCGGGACAGGGTACGATGGCTACACCTTC.

This sequence joins TRBV19 and TRBJ2-3; TRBD1 or TRBD2 may be the D gene (5 bases each). The V end was cut by 7 bases, the J end by 4 bases, with 24 bases between. This CDR3 spans 17 amino acids. Germline V gene sequence: CDR1 LNHDA, CDR2 SQIVND (reference sequence). CDR3 residues: CASNRGPDTILADTQYF. The DNA of the CDR3 is TGTGCCAGTAATCGGGGCCCAGACACAATATTAGCAGATACGCAGTATTTT.

CDR3 protein: CATPGQTTGELFF. The CDR3, as DNA: TGTGCCACACCGGGACAGACCACCGGGGAGCTGTTTTTT. The V call is TRBV30, the J call TRBJ2-2; 7 nucleotides match TRBD1. The germline V gene has CDR1 GTSNPN and CDR2 SVGIG (reference sequence). V lost 8 bases, J lost 4 bases, and 7 bases stayed unmatched. This CDR3 contains 13 residues.

This chain links TRBV5-1 with TRBJ2-2, with D hard to call. V dropped 0 bases and J dropped 1 base, with 10 bases sitting between them. CDR3 length: 16 amino acids. The germline gives CDR1 SGHRS, CDR2 YFSETQ. CDR3 sequence reads: CASSLEVSLNTGELFF. For the CDR3, the DNA is TGCGCCAGCAGCTTGGAAGTTTCCCTGAACACCGGGGAGCTGTTTTTT.